This note documents a single T cell receptor (beta chain) sequence. Its antigen remains unidentified. This specimen belongs to a study of T cell responses to AZD1222 COVID-19 vaccine. Measured with immunoSEQ multiplex PCR; TCRdb has only the in-frame clones, and not every one. The table includes approximately 140,000 clones, roughly 88% detected once. Per germline, CDR1 MNHEY and CDR2 SMNVEV (reference sequence). Trimming left V 4 bases short and J 3 bases short, with 15 bases between. The CDR3 covers 15 residues. General study results and limits: Reportedly, nearly half of unique spike TCRs recognized epitopes outside B.1.351/B.1.1.7 mutations. Samples come after the peak T cell response, not at day 14. The donors showed a predominance of white British ancestry and of females, with possible underestimation of clonal diversity.

The TCR originated in an adult who received the AZD1222 COVID-19 vaccine. The V gene is TRBV27, the J gene TRBJ1-2; maybe TRBD1 (6 bases). The material was peripheral blood, obtained 28 days after the second AZD1222 dose. The CDR3 reads CASSSGQPGHYGYTF. Here the CDR3 DNA reads TGTGCCAGCAGTTCCGGACAGCCCGGTCACTATGGCTACACCTTC.